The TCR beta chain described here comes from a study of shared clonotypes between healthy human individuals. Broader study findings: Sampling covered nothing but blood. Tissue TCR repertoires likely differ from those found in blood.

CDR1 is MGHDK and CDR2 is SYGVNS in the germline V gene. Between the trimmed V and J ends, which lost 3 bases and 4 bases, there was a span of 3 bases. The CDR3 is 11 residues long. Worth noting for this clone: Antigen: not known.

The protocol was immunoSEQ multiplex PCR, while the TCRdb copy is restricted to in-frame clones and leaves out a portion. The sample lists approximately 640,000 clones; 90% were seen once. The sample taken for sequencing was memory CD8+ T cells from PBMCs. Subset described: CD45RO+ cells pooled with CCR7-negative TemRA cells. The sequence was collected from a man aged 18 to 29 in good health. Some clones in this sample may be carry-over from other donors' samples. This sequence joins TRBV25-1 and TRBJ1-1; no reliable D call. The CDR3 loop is CASSDSTEAFF. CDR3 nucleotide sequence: TGTGCCAGCAGTGACTCCACTGAAGCTTTCTTT.